What follows is one T cell receptor (beta chain) and its context. The sample holds one count of this clone. Its antigen is still unknown. Base-call qualities are not available, and no considerably larger clone is one nucleotide away. The entry originates in a study of T cell responses to AZD1222 COVID-19 vaccine (dated by TCRdb to the early 2020s). Study-wide context: Because spike-specific TCR depth and breadth did not differ between the two schedules, AZD1222 recipients who got a second dose at roughly 4 weeks were pooled with those who got a second dose at roughly 12 weeks. Enrollment into the trials was organized by age into subgroups of 18-55, 56-69 and 70-plus years, and those subgroups contained roughly 150, 30 and 60 TCR-sequenced participants, respectively. A total of more than 230 trial participants underwent TCR sequencing, of whom 207 received two doses of AZD1222 and 26 received two doses of the MenACWY control vaccine.

The sample's time point label, decoded: baseline before first vaccination. Vaccinee samples were obtained from the UK trials COV001 and COV002, which included a single-blind randomized controlled phase 2/3 trial of AZD1222 (ChAdOx1 nCoV-19) in healthy adults. For TCRbeta chain sequencing, PBMC samples were collected from trial participants at day 0 and at day 28 after the second dose. Overall study outcomes, separate from this receptor: After two AZD1222 doses, both the breadth and the depth of spike-specific TCRs were significantly higher than at day 0 and than in MenACWY recipients. Because no day 14 peak-response samples were available, the repertoires could be characterized only after the peak T cell response. Reportedly, close to half of the unique spike-specific TCRs recognized epitopes lying outside the regions that are mutated in the B.1.351 and B.1.1.7 variants. In the small 56-69-year group, the increase in depth fell short of significance, most likely because of low power. Conclusions about previously exposed vaccinees were limited because only six or seven AZD1222 recipients were SARS-CoV-2 seropositive at baseline. CD4 TCRs associated with the vaccine covered the entire spike protein, and the dominant responses were in regions 160-218 and 743-854. Most participants were white British and females outnumbered males, and the authors suggested that clonal diversity may have been underestimated.

The CDR3 regions of human TCRbeta chains were analyzed by immunosequencing. The study's processing was this. TCRs in the repertoires were matched against a reference library of SARS-CoV-2-specific TCRs that had been generated with the MIRA antigen-specificity platform. Breadth meant the fraction of unique TCRs that were SARS-CoV-2-associated, whereas depth meant the fraction of total T cells that were SARS-CoV-2-associated. Using the MIRA data, each spike-specific TCR was assigned both to the spike region to which the TCR was reactive and to a CD4 or CD8 class. Log10-transformed breadth and depth values were compared by one-way ANOVA with Sidak's multiple comparisons tests. This is the immuneACCESS table as TCRdb keeps it, with only in-frame sequences that have V and J called. A part of the clones is gone; compared with another copy, unresolved V genes explain less than half, and the rest is unexplained. For V, J and clone size, that table is used; D and trimming come from the DNA. This sample holds 100,000 to 150,000 clones; around 90% were observed only once. 6.3% of the sample comes from the top ten.

This material consisted of peripheral blood, taken on day 0 of AZD1222 vaccination. This receptor was taken from an adult in good health.

Here is the DNA: TGCGCCAGCAGTGAGTCCGCGGGGGGTCGCACCGGGGAGCTGTTTTTT. Its amino acids are CASSESAGGRTGELFF. The rearranged chain carries TRBV10-1 and TRBJ2-2, with TRBD2 matching 8 junction bases. Taken from the germline V gene (reference sequence), the CDR1 and CDR2 loops are WNHNN and SYGVQD. After removal of 0 bases from V and 4 bases from J, the junction retains 4 bases not matched to a gene. The CDR3 goes from the cysteine to the phenylalanine over 16 residues. CDR3 DNA only is kept here, 48 bases in frame from base 1.